The 21 T cell receptor beta chains in this list originate from one sample, sequenced in a study of CD8 T cells in ankylosing spondylitis. For these TCRs, the target antigens are not known. TCRdb independently ran MiXCR on the 5' RACE reads; one entry per CDR3 protein. The table has roughly 670,000 distinct CDR3 sequences, 19% seen once. Study-wide results and limits: Seemingly characteristic of ankylosing spondylitis blood was a TCR beta motif consisting of about 8 highly homologous variants.

Sequenced: blood, either unsorted or a sorted T cell fraction (not recorded which). The receptor source for this set is a male donor with ankylosing spondylitis.

This clonotype was counted between two and nine times. CDR3 coding DNA: TGTGCCAGCAGCTTTGTGGACTTGGGTGGCTACACCTTC. Amino acids: CASSFVDLGGYTF. The chain recombines TRBV7-6 with TRBJ1-2; D is unresolved. Trimming shortened V by 3 bases and J by 7 bases, and 12 bases separated the two germline ends. CDR3 length: 13 residues. Germline CDR1 reads SGHVS; CDR2 reads FNYEAQ. The full variable domain, with the rest looked up from reference TRBV7-6 and TRBJ1-2, is GAGVSQSPRYKVTKRGQDVALRCDPISGHVSLYWYRQALGQGPEFLTYFNYEAQQDKSGLPNDRFSAERPEGSISTLTIQRTEQRDSAMYRCASSFVDLGGYTFGSGTRLTVV.

This clonotype has a handful of counts. The chain couples TRBV7-9 to TRBJ2-5, with D maybe TRBD1 (7 bases). This CDR3 is 16 amino acids long. Germline assignment: CDR1 SEHNR and CDR2 FQNEAQ (reference sequence). V gave up 1 base and J gave up 4 bases, with 16 bases separating them. CDR3 in amino acids: CASSLVAGGLGETQYF. The CDR3 region has the DNA TGTGCCAGCAGCTTAGTGGCAGGGGGGCTGGGAGAGACCCAGTACTTC.

This chain connects TRBV18 to TRBJ2-3, with 10 bases matching TRBD2. The germline gives CDR1 KGHSH, CDR2 LQKENI. There are 17 residues in the CDR3. Trimming cost V 4 bases and J 3 bases; bases outside gene matches: 10. CDR3 nucleotides: TGTGCCAGCTCACAGCCCGGGGCTAGCGGGAGTACAGATACGCAGTATTTT. This gives the protein CASSQPGASGSTDTQYF.

The chain combines TRBV25-1 with TRBJ2-7; 8 bases align to TRBD2. Germline V lookup: CDR1 MGHDK, CDR2 SYGVNS. This CDR3 has 14 residues. Germline trimming cut 5 bases from V and 5 bases from J; bases unmatched to any gene: 8. The CDR3 sequence: CASSPGGPSDEQYF. The DNA for the CDR3 is TGTGCCAGCAGTCCGGGAGGGCCTTCTGACGAGCAGTACTTC.

This chain joins TRBV3-1 and TRBJ1-2; possible D gene TRBD1, 6 bases. The CDR3 runs to 17 residues. Per the germline V gene, CDR1 is LGHDT and CDR2 is YNNKEL (reference sequence). Trimming took off 5 bases at V and 0 bases at J, with 19 bases between the two ends. This CDR3 reads CASSTRWGQQSNYGYTF. CDR3 bases: TGTGCCAGCAGCACGCGCTGGGGGCAACAATCTAACTATGGCTACACCTTC.

The rearrangement joins TRBV27 to TRBJ2-5; TRBD1 matches 7 bases. The CDR3 runs to 14 residues. CDR1 is MNHEY, CDR2 SMNVEV, per germline (reference sequence). J gave up 3 bases and V 3 bases, and 4 bases lay outside the gene matches. The CDR3 DNA reads TGTGCCAGCAGTTTGACAGGGTGGAAAGAGACCCAGTACTTC. It encodes CASSLTGWKETQYF.

This clonotype was seen only a few times. V is TRBV6-2 or TRBV6-3 and J is TRBJ1-2; no clear D gene. The germline V and J ends were trimmed by 7 bases and 7 bases, with 13 bases remaining between them. In germline, CDR1 is MNHEY, CDR2 SVGEGT. There are 12 residues in the CDR3. The CDR3 coding sequence is TGTGCCAGCACCCCGCTTGGTGGTGGCTACACCTTC. Its translation is CASTPLGGGYTF.

The chain has TRBV5-4 and TRBJ1-3; no clear D gene. CDR1 is SGHNT, CDR2 YYREEE, per germline (reference sequence). Trimming removed 0 bases at V and 0 bases at J, with 7 bases between. The CDR3 extends over 15 amino acids. CDR3 protein: CASSLDESSGNTIYF. The CDR3 DNA is TGTGCCAGCAGCTTGGATGAGAGCTCTGGAAACACCATATATTTT.

This clonotype was found a few times. The V and J genes are TRBV12-3 or TRBV12-4 and TRBJ1-2, with unresolved D. Between the trimmed V and J ends, which lost 6 bases and 4 bases, there was a span of 6 bases. The CDR3 is 11 amino acids. As DNA, the CDR3 is TGTGCCAGCAGATCCCTCTATGGCTACACCTTC. It is translated as CASRSLYGYTF.

This clonotype has a handful of counts. This sequence joins TRBV5-6 and TRBJ2-5; possible D gene TRBD1, 5 bases. The V and J ends lost 5 bases and 2 bases respectively, with 10 bases between them. The CDR3 loop spans 13 amino acids. Germline CDR1 SGHDT, CDR2 YYEEEE. CDR3: CASRDSLQETQYF. DNA for the CDR3: TGTGCCAGCAGAGACAGCCTACAAGAGACCCAGTACTTC.

This sequence joins TRBV5-1 and TRBJ2-7; 7 bases line up with TRBD1. Unmatched junction bases numbered 5, after V lost 3 bases and J lost 2 bases. The length of the CDR3 is 14 residues. The V gene's germline CDR1 is SGHRS and CDR2 YFSETQ. CDR3: CASSWGQLPYEQYF. In DNA form, the CDR3 reads TGCGCCAGCAGCTGGGGACAGCTCCCCTACGAGCAGTACTTC.

In the case of this clonotype: The conserved final phenylalanine or tryptophan is absent from the CDR3, which likely points to a read error. The chain links TRBV7-8 to TRBJ2-5; TRBD2 matches at 13 bases. Trimming took 5 bases from V and 5 from J; bases not matched to a gene: 8. CDR3 length: 16 amino acids. CDR1 and CDR2 from the germline V gene are SGHVS and FQNEAQ. The CDR3 nucleotides are TGTGCCAGCAGCATTGGACTAGCGGGGGTGGGTGAGACCCAGTACCTC. Translating it yields CASSIGLAGVGETQYL.

There are a few counts of this clonotype. This chain joins TRBV25-1 and TRBJ2-7; 7 nucleotides line up with TRBD2. This CDR3 spans 13 amino acids. Trimming cost V 6 bases and J 3 bases; bases outside gene matches: 5. Germline assignment: CDR1 MGHDK and CDR2 SYGVNS. CDR3 bases: TGTGCCAGCAGCCCTAGCGGACTCTACGAGCAGTACTTC. This translates into CASSPSGLYEQYF.

The chain employs TRBV5-1 and TRBJ1-1; D is unresolved. Germline CDR1 and CDR2: SGHRS and YFSETQ. The CDR3 runs to 15 residues. The V and J ends lost 4 bases and 2 bases respectively, with 15 bases between them. The CDR3 DNA reads as TGCGCCAGCAGCCCCGCAAGTTCCCCAAACACTGAAGCTTTCTTT. Translating gives CASSPASSPNTEAFF. Full variable domain (remainder filled in from reference TRBV5-1 and TRBJ1-1): KAGVTQTPRYLIKTRGQQVTLSCSPISGHRSVSWYQQTPGQGLQFLFEYFSETQRNKGNFPGRFSGRQFSNSRSEMNVSTLELGDSALYLCASSPASSPNTEAFFGQGTRLTVV.

This clonotype has at least ten counts. The V and J genes are TRBV5-1 and TRBJ2-7; tentative D call: TRBD1 (6 bases). This CDR3 comprises 14 residues. The V end was cut by 0 bases, the J end by 1 base, with 8 bases between. From germline, CDR1 is SGHRS and CDR2 YFSETQ. CDR3 bases: TGCGCCAGCAGCTTGGGGGGGCTATCCTACGAGCAGTACTTC. Translating it yields CASSLGGLSYEQYF.

The chain couples TRBV7-9 to TRBJ2-3; 7 bases map to TRBD1. Per the germline V gene, CDR1 is SEHNR and CDR2 is FQNEAQ (reference sequence). The CDR3 has 15 amino acids. V was clipped by 5 bases and J by 8 bases; unmatched bases: 13. CDR3 DNA: TGTGCCAGCAGCGCCCGGGACAGTCGGCAGGCTACGCAGTATTTT. Residues: CASSARDSRQATQYF. The full variable domain, completed using reference TRBV7-9 and TRBJ2-3, is DTGVSQNPRHKITKRGQNVTFRCDPISEHNRLYWYRQTLGQGPEFLTYFQNEAQLEKSRLLSDRFSAERPKGSFSTLEIQRTEQGDSAMYLCASSARDSRQATQYFGPGTRLTVL.

The chain has TRBV4-1 and TRBJ2-2, with D perhaps matching TRBD2 (7 bases). The germline V and J ends were trimmed by 7 bases and 5 bases, with 20 bases remaining between them. CDR3 size: 16 residues. CDR1 and CDR2 from the germline V gene are MGHRA and YSYEKL. This chain's CDR3 is CASMRAGAGDTGELFF. The CDR3 nucleotides read TGCGCCAGCATGCGGGCGGGGGCAGGGGATACCGGGGAGCTGTTTTTT.

This clonotype was picked up a small number of times. The CDR3 here is CASSYSEREGVSHYNEQFF. CDR3 nucleotide sequence: TGTGCCAGCAGTTACTCTGAGCGGGAGGGAGTAAGCCACTACAATGAGCAGTTCTTC. This chain joins TRBV6-2 or TRBV6-3 and TRBJ2-1; TRBD2 aligns across 10 bases. This CDR3 contains 19 residues. CDR1 and CDR2 (germline): MNHEY, SVGEGT. The V gene end was trimmed by 0 bases and the J gene end by 3 bases; junction bases not matched to a gene: 11.

This clonotype has only a few counts. The chain recombines TRBV7-2 with TRBJ2-4; D not certain. Trimming stripped 0 bases from V and 4 bases from J, with 16 bases between. Germline V gives CDR1 SGHTA, CDR2 FQGNSA. The CDR3 contains 17 residues. The CDR3 region has the DNA TGTGCCAGCAGCTTAGCGGGTGGGGTGACACAAAAAAACATTCAGTACTTC. Translation: CASSLAGGVTQKNIQYF.

CDR3 region: CAIGAPGTDTQYF. As DNA, the CDR3 is TGTGCCATCGGGGCCCCGGGAACAGATACGCAGTATTTT. The chain is built from TRBV10-3 and TRBJ2-3, with D perhaps assigned TRBD1 or TRBD2 (5 bases each). Trimming stripped 8 bases from V and 3 bases from J, with 12 bases between. Germline V CDR1 and CDR2: ENHRY, SYGVKD. The CDR3 spans 13 residues.

This clonotype was counted a few times. The chain carries TRBV7-2 and TRBJ2-5; D unresolved. Germline V gene lookup returns CDR1 SGHTA and CDR2 FQGNSA. The V end lost 2 bases, the J end lost 2 bases, and 9 bases lay between the germline ends. CDR3 size: 14 residues. Written as DNA, the CDR3 is TGTGCCAGCAGCTTAAACGGCAATCAAGAGACCCAGTACTTC. Amino acid sequence: CASSLNGNQETQYF.